These T cell receptor beta chains were read from a single sample in a study of T cell repertoires in cytomegalovirus infection. In TCRdb, the reads were re-called with MiXCR into one record per CDR3 protein. The data contain roughly 640,000 distinct CDR3 sequences, less than 25% of them seen just once; the ten biggest clones take up roughly 8%. Sample: CD8+ T cells from PBMCs. All receptors come from a human donor in good health (CMV status not recorded). Some clones in this sample may be carry-over from other donors' samples. Each CDR3 is given with its conserved first and last residue. A D gene is named only where the DNA matches it firmly. Expanded clones get a size class; other rows say once, few or many, or leave the size out.

D gene	J gene	clone size	V gene	CDR3 protein
NA	TRBJ1-1	NA	TRBV3-1	CASSQPGVGTRNTEAFF
NA	TRBJ2-3	NA	TRBV20-1	CSAPQVRHTDTQYF
NA	TRBJ2-2	many	TRBV7-6	CASSSTATGELFF
NA	TRBJ2-2	NA	TRBV29-1	CSVEDGWYTGELFF
NA	TRBJ1-5	few	TRBV5-1	CASSLGADYINQPQHF
NA	TRBJ2-5	NA	TRBV20-1	CSASGDPWVETQYF
NA	TRBJ2-3	NA	TRBV25-1	CASSDPGPRRPGDTQYF
TRBD1	TRBJ2-1	many	TRBV7-6	CASRQGSYTGTAYNEQFF
NA	TRBJ1-1	many	TRBV20-1	CSARAVVWTENTEAFF
NA	TRBJ2-1	NA	TRBV6-4	CASSDAWNEQFF
NA	TRBJ2-1	many	TRBV10-3	CAISGRGKEYNEQFF
NA	TRBJ2-5	NA	TRBV28	CASSTPFEKQETQYF
NA	TRBJ1-1	few	TRBV7-9	CASSFPWQENTEAFF
TRBD1	TRBJ2-1	few	TRBV9	CASSGTGASYNEQFF
NA	TRBJ2-2	NA	TRBV7-2	CASSFLDSPETGELFF
NA	TRBJ1-1	few	TRBV19	CASSPGHRNTEAFF
TRBD2	TRBJ2-1	few	TRBV5-6	CASSLVPGLNNEQFF
NA	TRBJ2-1	NA	TRBV20-1	CSAPGPPLHYNEQFF
NA	TRBJ1-1	NA	TRBV13	CASSYMGGSTEAFF
NA	TRBJ1-5	many	TRBV6-2/TRBV6-3	CASAPPGDNQPQHF
NA	TRBJ2-1	few	TRBV7-9	CASSSPGQEGNEQFF
NA	TRBJ1-1	many	TRBV7-8	CASSLGGKLTPTEAFF
NA	TRBJ1-2	NA	TRBV20-1	CSARAGGGYGYTF
NA	TRBJ1-4	once	TRBV20-1	CSANFRGEKLFF
NA	TRBJ1-5	few	TRBV19	CASNPTEYSNQPQHF
NA	TRBJ1-5	NA	TRBV6-5	CASRPQGLGNQPQHF
TRBD1	TRBJ1-4	many	TRBV7-6	CASSELNLRGPNEKLFF
NA	TRBJ2-2	NA	TRBV28	CASTWGGGELFF
TRBD2	TRBJ2-1	NA	TRBV4-3	CASSQDSAGGSYNEQFF
NA	TRBJ1-5	few	TRBV5-1	CASSLSGSGPQHF
NA	TRBJ1-2	many	TRBV7-2	CASSLWTNNYGYTF
NA	TRBJ2-2	few	TRBV27	CASGGSYTGELFF
NA	TRBJ1-1	many	TRBV11-2	CASSPRRGAFF
TRBD1	TRBJ2-1	NA	TRBV4-3	CASSPGTGYNNEQFF
NA	TRBJ1-1	NA	TRBV28	CASSLWGRAKNTEAFF
NA	TRBJ2-1	NA	TRBV29-1	CSVGGSYNEQFF
NA	TRBJ2-7	many	TRBV14	CASSQDPIYEQYF
NA	TRBJ1-5	NA	TRBV28	CASLDNFGNRPQHF
TRBD2	TRBJ2-3	few	TRBV6-5	CASSYSERGGKDTQYF
TRBD1	TRBJ2-1	few	TRBV4-3	CASSQGTGISYNEQFF
TRBD1	TRBJ1-2	many	TRBV28	CASSLGTDGYTF
TRBD2	TRBJ2-1	NA	TRBV6-1	CASSPRRGGDYNEQFF
NA	TRBJ2-1	NA	TRBV14	CASSQGGRLGGREIQGEQFF
TRBD2	TRBJ2-3	NA	TRBV7-9	CASSSGTSGTSTDAQYF
TRBD1	TRBJ1-1	many	TRBV7-9	CASSLGQGVEAFF
TRBD1	TRBJ1-1	many	TRBV25-1	CASIITGATEAFF
TRBD2	TRBJ2-1	NA	TRBV5-4	CASSLALAGDGEQFF
NA	TRBJ2-2	NA	TRBV4-2	CASGPETAGGELFF
NA	TRBJ2-5	many	TRBV6-6	CASSYSLDGVSETQYF
TRBD1	TRBJ2-1	many	TRBV7-6	CASSLAGTGPYNEQFF
TRBD2	TRBJ2-7	many	TRBV7-2	CASSLGLAGGFYEQYF
TRBD1	TRBJ1-5	NA	TRBV6-2/TRBV6-3	CASSSGQGVNQPQHF